The sequence of this T cell receptor (beta chain) was determined in a study of regulatory T cells in long-lasting Graves disease. This clonotype was seen a few times. The CDR3 has 12 amino acids. Trimming took off 2 bases at V and 10 bases at J, with 9 bases between the two ends. CDR1 is MNHEY and CDR2 is SVGEGT in the germline V gene. Time point: newly diagnosed GD, antithyroid drugs for less than 3 months. PBMCs were the source of the RNA used for TCR sequencing. Arm-PCR of CDR3 regions with iRepertoire HTBI primers generated TCR beta libraries. TCRdb re-analysed the multiplex PCR reads in MiXCR, keeping a single row per CDR3 protein. This table holds hundreds of thousands of distinct CDR3 sequences, about 12% found once. In addition, the sample was reused for a study of T cells in Graves' hyperthyroidism and ophthalmopathy.

The sample here was peripheral blood mononuclear cells (PBMCs), taken at new diagnosis, from a patient treated with antithyroid drugs. The clonotype comes from a woman in her twenties or thirties with Graves disease. This chain uses TRBV6-2 or TRBV6-3 with TRBJ1-5, with D hard to call. The CDR3: CASSYQVIPQHF. CDR3 nucleotide sequence: TGTGCCAGCAGTTACCAGGTAATACCCCAGCATTTT.